This T cell receptor beta chain originates from a study of identical twins. Study-level results: Conclusions were drawn cross-sectionally by statistical analysis, without following the same donors. Twins' surplus sharing was weaker for beta out-of-frame sequences.

Worth noting for this clonotype: Its cognate antigen is unknown.

TCRdb re-derived calls from the 5' RACE reads in MiXCR, one entry per CDR3 protein. The data show fewer than 550,000 distinct CDR3 sequences, approximately 14% seen once. The germline CDR1 and CDR2 sequences are LGHDT and YNNKEL (reference sequence). The CDR3 has 17 residues. J lost 2 bases, V lost 0 bases, and 6 bases had no gene match. These data were also filed under a second study, of yellow fever vaccine responses in identical twins.

The sequencing input was CD4+ T cells sorted from blood. The origin of this receptor is a woman aged 18-35 years in good health. The J gene is TRBJ2-7, the V gene TRBV3-1; 11 nucleotides match TRBD1. In DNA form, the CDR3 reads TGTGCCAGCAGCCAAGATTGGGGGACAGGGGGGACCTACGAGCAGTACTTC. Protein product: CASSQDWGTGGTYEQYF.